These T cell receptor beta chains were read from a single sample in a study of Ad26.COV2.S vaccination and SARS-CoV-2 variants. The method was immunoSEQ multiplex PCR; TCRdb's version includes in-frame clones alone and lacks a portion of them. The data show nearly 400,000 clones, 75% to 90% seen once. Sample: peripheral blood, taken in a trial of Ad26.COV2.S vaccine versus placebo. All receptors come from a person aged 18 to 59 who received the Ad26.COV2.S COVID-19 vaccine or a placebo. CDR3s include the opening cysteine and the closing phenylalanine or tryptophan. Each record gives: V gene, J gene, clone size, D gene, CDR3 DNA, CDR3 protein. The D gene is left open where the match is weak. Expanded clones are given a class, and other clones once, few, many or no size at all.

v_call: TRBV24-1
j_call: TRBJ2-5
clone_size: .
d_call: .
cdr3_nt: TGTGCCACCAGTGATAAGACAGACCGAGGGGAGACCCAGTACTTC
cdr3_aa: CATSDKTDRGETQYF

v_call: TRBV2
j_call: TRBJ1-1
clone_size: .
d_call: TRBD1
cdr3_nt: TGTGCCAGCAGGACAGGGGGCACCCACACTGAAGCTTTCTTT
cdr3_aa: CASRTGGTHTEAFF

v_call: TRBV10-3
j_call: TRBJ2-1
clone_size: .
d_call: .
cdr3_nt: TGTGCCATCAGTGAAGGTGGATCCTACAATGAGCAGTTCTTC
cdr3_aa: CAISEGGSYNEQFF

v_call: TRBV28
j_call: TRBJ2-1
clone_size: .
d_call: TRBD2
cdr3_nt: TGTGCCAGCAGTTTATTGGCTAGCGGTAACAATGAGCAGTTCTTC
cdr3_aa: CASSLLASGNNEQFF

v_call: TRBV4-3
j_call: TRBJ2-7
clone_size: .
d_call: .
cdr3_nt: TGCGCCAGCAGCCAAGATCACAGGGATTACGAGCAGTACTTC
cdr3_aa: CASSQDHRDYEQYF

v_call: TRBV2
j_call: TRBJ2-5
clone_size: few
d_call: TRBD1
cdr3_nt: TGTGCCAGCGTGCGGACAGGGAAAGAGACCCAGTACTTC
cdr3_aa: CASVRTGKETQYF

v_call: TRBV2
j_call: TRBJ2-7
clone_size: .
d_call: .
cdr3_nt: TGTGCCAGCAAGAAGGAAATCGGGGACTACGAGCAGTACTTC
cdr3_aa: CASKKEIGDYEQYF

v_call: TRBV24-1
j_call: TRBJ1-1
clone_size: .
d_call: .
cdr3_nt: TGTGCCACCAGTGCTAGTCCAGGGAGGGAAGCTTTCTTT
cdr3_aa: CATSASPGREAFF

v_call: TRBV7-9
j_call: TRBJ1-1
clone_size: .
d_call: .
cdr3_nt: TGTGCCAGCAGCCTAGGGGAGGGTGAAGCTTTCTTT
cdr3_aa: CASSLGEGEAFF

v_call: TRBV19
j_call: TRBJ1-5
clone_size: .
d_call: TRBD1
cdr3_nt: TGTGCCAGTAGTAGGGGACAGGGGGCAGGTGAGCCCCAGCATTTT
cdr3_aa: CASSRGQGAGEPQHF

v_call: TRBV28
j_call: TRBJ1-2
clone_size: .
d_call: TRBD1
cdr3_nt: TGTGCCAGCAGTCCCAGGGACAGGGTTAAGCGCTACACCTTC
cdr3_aa: CASSPRDRVKRYTF

v_call: TRBV9
j_call: TRBJ2-7
clone_size: few
d_call: TRBD2
cdr3_nt: TGTGCCAGCAGCCGGACTAGCTCCCACGAGCAGTACTTC
cdr3_aa: CASSRTSSHEQYF

v_call: TRBV6-5
j_call: TRBJ1-2
clone_size: .
d_call: .
cdr3_nt: TGTGCCAGCGGAAACTATGGCTACACCTTC
cdr3_aa: CASGNYGYTF

v_call: TRBV9
j_call: TRBJ2-7
clone_size: .
d_call: .
cdr3_nt: TGTGCCAGCAGCGACGGTGGCCTCTACGAGCAGTACTTC
cdr3_aa: CASSDGGLYEQYF